This passage covers 9 T cell receptor beta chains from one sample sequenced in a study of blood T cell repertoires in COVID-19. Only in-frame clones appear in the TCRdb table, and some are missing; sequencing was by immunoSEQ multiplex PCR. The data show some 270,000 clones, almost 90% seen once. Sequencing was carried out using peripheral blood. The receptors here all came from a woman aged 55-70 years with COVID-19, enrolled during active disease.

Only one count was recorded for this clone. V gene TRBV27 combines with J gene TRBJ1-1, with D possibly TRBD1 on 6 matching bases. The CDR3 extends over 17 amino acids. V dropped 3 bases and J dropped 7 bases, with 24 bases sitting between them. Germline CDR1 MNHEY, CDR2 SMNVEV (reference sequence). CDR3 amino acids: CASSFSLTIIKGVEAFF. The DNA for the CDR3 is TGTGCCAGCAGTTTTAGCCTCACGATTATCAAGGGGGTTGAAGCTTTCTTT.

The chain links TRBV3-1 (or the pseudogene TRBV3-2) to TRBJ1-6; 10 nucleotides agree with TRBD1. CDR1 is LGHDT and CDR2 is YNNKEL in the germline V gene (reference sequence). This CDR3 has 16 residues. With V trimmed by 1 base and J by 10 bases, 7 bases remained unmatched. CDR3 loop: CASSQATGTGVSPLHF. CDR3 sequence (DNA): TGTGCCAGCAGCCAAGCCACCGGGACAGGGGTCTCACCCCTCCACTTT.

The DNA for the CDR3 is TGCGCCAGCAGCCAAGAGGAGAAGTGGGACACCGGGGAGCTGTTTTTT. Protein sequence: CASSQEEKWDTGELFF. The J gene is TRBJ2-2, the V gene TRBV4-1, with D unclear. The CDR3 has 16 amino acids. Trimming cost V 0 bases and J 3 bases, with 11 bases left between them. CDR1 is MGHRA and CDR2 is YSYEKL in the germline V gene.

The CDR3 DNA sequence: TGTGCCAGCAGGGCCTTGTTCGGACAGAACACTGAAGCTTTCTTT. Amino acids: CASRALFGQNTEAFF. The V and J genes are TRBV27 and TRBJ1-1; D might be TRBD1 (5 bases). CDR1 and CDR2 from the germline V gene are MNHEY and SMNVEV (reference sequence). V shed 6 bases and J shed 1 base, with 15 bases lying between them. The CDR3 loop spans 15 amino acids.

The CDR3 nucleotides read TGTGCCAGCAGCCAGACGACAGGGAGCAATTCACCCCTCCACTTT. Encoded protein: CASSQTTGSNSPLHF. The genes are TRBV11-2 and TRBJ1-6; 7 nucleotides align to TRBD1. The CDR3 is made up of 15 amino acids. The V gene's germline CDR1 is SGHAT and CDR2 FQNNGV. Germline trimming cut 5 bases from V and 7 bases from J; bases unmatched to any gene: 8.

V usage is TRBV12-3 or TRBV12-4 and J usage is TRBJ1-2, with D perhaps matching TRBD1 (5 bases). Trimming removed 3 bases at V and 8 bases at J, with 13 bases between. The CDR3 loop spans 13 amino acids. The CDR3 nucleotides are TGTGCCAGCAGTTTCCGGGGGGGACGCGGCTACACCTTC. This codes for CASSFRGGRGYTF.

V and J are TRBV6-1 and TRBJ1-2, with 7 bases matching TRBD1. V shed 3 bases and J 4 bases; nucleotides not matched to a gene: 2. This CDR3 contains 13 residues. Germline-derived CDR1 and CDR2 are MNHNS and SASEGT. This CDR3 is CASSETGFYGYTF. CDR3 in DNA: TGTGCCAGCAGTGAGACAGGGTTCTATGGCTACACCTTC.

This chain links TRBV18 with TRBJ1-5; no clear D gene. CDR3 size: 18 residues. The V end was cut by 3 bases, the J end by 3 bases, with 21 bases between. Germline V lookup: CDR1 KGHSH, CDR2 LQKENI. In DNA, the CDR3 is TGTGCCAGCTCACCTTCGGAGAGGGAGGGTAATAACAATCAGCCCCAGCATTTT. It yields the protein CASSPSEREGNNNQPQHF.

CDR3 sequence: CASSLVAHNEQFF. The CDR3 DNA follows: TGTGCCAGCAGCTTGGTTGCGCACAATGAGCAGTTCTTC. The chain couples TRBV5-6 to TRBJ2-1; D unclear. CDR1 SGHDT and CDR2 YYEEEE come from the germline V gene. Trimming stripped 0 bases from V and 5 bases from J, with 6 bases between. The CDR3 has 13 residues.